The T cell receptor (beta chain) described here comes from a study of T-cell memory formation after mild COVID-19. Overall study: The two donors had largely donor-specific TCR clusters.

Whole-study results and caveats: Cross-reactive memory appears to have joined, as suggested by some responding clones showing up in pre-infection memory. Later expanders leaned CD4+, whereas clones that contracted between day 15 and 85 were balanced CD4/CD8.

V gave up 4 bases and J gave up 7 bases, with 4 bases separating them. The germline V gene encodes CDR1 KGHDR and CDR2 SFDVKD. The CDR3 has 11 amino acids. This clonotype was counted many times. Its antigen is not identified. Employing constant-segment primers, 5'RACE generated TCR alpha and TCR beta cDNA libraries bearing sample barcodes and UMIs. Each CDR3 protein is one row after TCRdb ran MiXCR on the 5' RACE reads. The sample includes roughly 580,000 distinct CDR3 sequences, more than 15% of them seen just once. The chain combines TRBV24-1 with TRBJ2-4; the D is unclear. The TCR sequence derives from an adult woman who had mild COVID-19 (a few samples of this study predate the infection). Cell type and time point are not known. Sample: PBMCs or a T cell subset sorted from them (not recorded which). CDR3 in DNA: TGTGCCACCAGTGAGGGGAACATTCAGTACTTC. This gives the protein CATSEGNIQYF.